The 28 T cell receptor beta chains given below trace back to one sample, sequenced in a study of blood T cell repertoires in COVID-19. Profiling relied on immunoSEQ multiplex PCR, and the TCRdb table lists in-frame clones only, not all of them. The repertoire holds some 140,000 clones, with more than 75% as singletons. The source material was peripheral blood. These receptors all stem from a man aged 80 or over with acute or convalescent COVID-19.

The chain is built from TRBV11-3 and TRBJ2-2, with D uncertain. Trimming took 4 bases from V and 7 from J, leaving 7 bases between them. CDR3 length equals 12 residues. Germline CDR1 reads SGHNT; CDR2 reads YENEEA. CDR3 sequence (DNA): TGTGCCAGCAGCTCTAACTTCGGGGAGCTGTTTTTT. The encoded protein is CASSSNFGELFF. Drawing the rest from reference TRBV11-3 and TRBJ2-2, the complete variable domain is EAGVVQSPRYKIIEKKQPVAFWCNPISGHNTLYWYLQNLGQGPELLIRYENEEAVDDSQLPKDRFSAERLKGVDSTLKIQPAELGDSAVYLCASSSNFGELFFGEGSRLTVL.

This sequence joins TRBV5-6 and TRBJ2-5; D is uncertain. The CDR3 runs 11 residues. Germline CDR1 is SGHDT and CDR2 is YYEEEE. Trimming pared 4 bases from V and 7 bases from J, leaving 8 bases between. For the CDR3, the DNA is TGTGCCAGCAGCCTACTCGGGACCCAGTACTTC. Its protein is CASSLLGTQYF.

This chain joins TRBV11-2 and TRBJ2-3; D may be TRBD2 (6 bases). The germline V gene has CDR1 SGHAT and CDR2 FQNNGV. V was cut by 3 bases and J by 2 bases, with 12 bases left in between. This CDR3 comprises 15 residues. This CDR3 reads CASSFRDFYTDTQYF. The CDR3 DNA reads TGTGCCAGCAGCTTCCGGGACTTTTACACAGATACGCAGTATTTT.

The chain joins TRBV5-6 to TRBJ1-3; 8 bases are shared with TRBD1. With 3 bases clipped from V and 6 bases from J, the junction kept 11 bases outside the gene matches. The CDR3 has 16 residues. Germline V gives CDR1 SGHDT, CDR2 YYEEEE. This CDR3 reads CASSSLGQGAVNTIYF. For the CDR3, the DNA is TGTGCCAGCAGCTCGTTAGGACAGGGCGCGGTAAACACCATATATTTT.

The chain is built from TRBV6-4 and TRBJ2-2; 14 bases are a match to TRBD2. With 4 bases clipped from V and 6 bases from J, the junction kept 13 bases outside the gene matches. Germline-derived CDR1 and CDR2 are MRHNA and SNTAGT. This CDR3 has 19 amino acids. The CDR3 region is CASSGRLAGGTDFSGELFF. The DNA of the CDR3 is TGTGCCAGCAGTGGTCGACTAGCGGGGGGGACGGATTTCTCCGGGGAGCTGTTTTTT.

This clone was seen a few times. This chain connects TRBV15 to TRBJ2-7, with D possibly TRBD1 on 5 matching bases. The germline gives CDR1 LNHNV, CDR2 YYDKDF (reference sequence). V dropped 9 bases and J dropped 1 base, with 16 bases sitting between them. CDR3 size: 14 residues. CDR3 sequence (DNA): TGTGCCACGTCCCGACAGCGAGCTTCCTACGAGCAGTACTTC. Protein sequence: CATSRQRASYEQYF.

This rearrangement joins TRBV7-2 to TRBJ2-2; D not resolved. Per germline, CDR1 SGHTA and CDR2 FQGNSA. The CDR3 is made up of 14 amino acids. Between the trimmed V and J ends, which lost 2 bases and 0 bases, there was a span of 4 bases. Here the CDR3 DNA reads TGTGCCAGCAGCTTAATCGCGAACACCGGGGAGCTGTTTTTT. Translation: CASSLIANTGELFF. The full variable domain, completed using reference TRBV7-2 and TRBJ2-2, is GAGVSQSPSNKVTEKGKDVELRCDPISGHTALYWYRQSLGQGLEFLIYFQGNSAPDKSGLPSDRFSAERTGGSVSTLTIQRTQQEDSAVYLCASSLIANTGELFFGEGSRLTVL.

The V and J genes are TRBV4-3 and TRBJ1-5, with D hard to call. The CDR3 runs to 14 residues. The germline CDR1 and CDR2 sequences are LGHNA and YSLEER. Trimming removed 3 bases from V and 7 bases from J, with 13 bases in between. DNA of the CDR3: TGCGCCAGCAGCCAGGGTTTAGGCAGGCAGCCCCAGCATTTT. It encodes CASSQGLGRQPQHF.

The V and J genes are TRBV7-8 and TRBJ1-2, with D unclear. Germline V lookup: CDR1 SGHVS, CDR2 FQNEAQ. There are 14 residues in the CDR3. Trimming stripped 2 bases from V and 4 bases from J, with 11 bases between. In DNA form, the CDR3 reads TGTGCCAGCAGCTTATTGCCCCGGGGCTATGGCTACACCTTC. Encoded protein: CASSLLPRGYGYTF.

Only one count was recorded for this clone. J is TRBJ1-2 and V is TRBV4-2; 7 positions match TRBD1. The CDR3 runs to 17 residues. The junction had 8 bases not matched to a gene; V was cut back by 0 bases and J by 1 base. Germline V lookup: CDR1 LGHNA, CDR2 YNFKEQ. The DNA for the CDR3 is TGTGCCAGCAGCCAAGATTCGGGACAGTTAATTAACTATGGCTACACCTTC. Its translation: CASSQDSGQLINYGYTF.

The chain has TRBV7-8 and TRBJ2-5; perhaps TRBD2 as D (6 bases). This CDR3 is 14 amino acids long. Germline CDR1 SGHVS, CDR2 FQNEAQ. V was trimmed by 4 bases and J by 1 base, leaving 10 bases between them. CDR3: CASSSGDFQETQYF. The CDR3 bases are TGTGCCAGCAGCTCCGGGGACTTCCAAGAGACCCAGTACTTC.

This sequence joins TRBV7-6 and TRBJ2-2; D is undetermined. The CDR3 has 15 residues. Per germline, CDR1 SGHVS and CDR2 FNYEAQ. V lost 0 bases and J lost 3, with 8 bases in between. CDR3 protein: CASSLATADTGELFF. The DNA of the CDR3 is TGTGCCAGCAGCTTAGCGACGGCGGACACCGGGGAGCTGTTTTTT.

This chain uses TRBV3-1 (or the pseudogene TRBV3-2) with TRBJ1-2; D is perhaps TRBD1 (6 bases). Looked up from germline, CDR1 is LGHDT and CDR2 is YNNKEL (reference sequence). V lost 6 bases to trimming and J lost 6 bases, with 14 bases between them. There are 13 residues in the CDR3. The CDR3 region is CASRGTPAHGYTF. CDR3 in DNA: TGTGCCAGCAGGGGGACACCGGCCCATGGCTACACCTTC.

The gene calls are TRBV5-4 and TRBJ2-2; 7 bases line up with TRBD1. This CDR3 has 15 residues. Unmatched junction bases numbered 3, after V lost 2 bases and J lost 2 bases. CDR1 and CDR2 from the germline V gene are SGHNT and YYREEE (reference sequence). The CDR3 protein is CASSFKGANTGELFF. In nucleotides, the CDR3 is TGTGCCAGCAGCTTTAAGGGGGCAAACACCGGGGAGCTGTTTTTT. The variable domain in full, completed from reference TRBV5-4 and TRBJ2-2, reads ETGVTQSPTHLIKTRGQQVTLRCSSQSGHNTVSWYQQALGQGPQFIFQYYREEENGRGNFPPRFSGLQFPNYSSELNVNALELDDSALYLCASSFKGANTGELFFGEGSRLTVL.

The J gene is TRBJ1-5, the V gene TRBV27, with TRBD1 as a possible D gene (6 bases). Germline lookup yields CDR1 MNHEY and CDR2 SMNVEV (reference sequence). The CDR3 contains 17 residues. V shed 2 bases and J shed 2 bases, with 16 bases lying between them. CDR3 loop: CASSLRGGQVGNQPQHF. As DNA, the CDR3 is TGTGCCAGCAGTTTAAGGGGGGGGCAGGTTGGCAATCAGCCCCAGCATTTT.

This chain joins TRBV28 and TRBJ1-6, with TRBD1 matching 7 bases. The CDR3 extends over 13 amino acids. The J segment lost 7 bases and the V segment lost 3 bases, leaving 0 bases of the junction unmatched. Germline V lookup: CDR1 MDHEN, CDR2 SYDVKM. In DNA, the CDR3 is TGTGCCAGCAGTTTGGGACAGAATTCACCCCTCCACTTT. It is translated as CASSLGQNSPLHF. Full variable domain (outside the CDR3, taken from reference TRBV28 and TRBJ1-6): DVKVTQSSRYLVKRTGEKVFLECVQDMDHENMFWYRQDPGLGLRLIYFSYDVKMKEKGDIPEGYSVSREKKERFSLILESASTNQTSMYLCASSLGQNSPLHFGNGTRLTVT.

CDR3 in amino acids: CASSRERNEQFF. CDR3 DNA sequence: TGTGCCAGCAGCCGGGAGAGAAATGAGCAGTTCTTC. The chain is built from TRBV2 and TRBJ2-1; D possibly corresponds to TRBD2 (6 bases). The V end was cut by 6 bases, the J end by 7 bases, with 10 bases between. Germline loops: CDR1 SNHLY, CDR2 FYNNEI. This CDR3 is built from 12 residues.

The chain links TRBV27 to TRBJ2-1; 13 bases are a match to TRBD2. The CDR3 contains 15 residues. J was trimmed by 9 bases and V by 5 bases; bases with no gene match: 7. Germline assignment: CDR1 MNHEY and CDR2 SMNVEV (reference sequence). In DNA, the CDR3 is TGTGCCAGCAGTGTAACTAGCGGGGGGGCCGGTGAGCAGTTCTTC. This translates into CASSVTSGGAGEQFF.

The sample holds a few counts of this clone. V usage is TRBV6-1 and J usage is TRBJ2-1, with D perhaps matching TRBD2 (5 bases). Germline V gene sequence: CDR1 MNHNS, CDR2 SASEGT. The V and J ends lost 4 bases and 0 bases respectively, with 13 bases between them. The CDR3 is 16 residues long. This chain's CDR3 is CASSAGLGFSYNEQFF. The DNA for the CDR3 is TGTGCCAGCAGTGCCGGACTCGGCTTCTCCTACAATGAGCAGTTCTTC.

The chain recombines TRBV29-1 with TRBJ1-2; TRBD1 is a possible D gene (5 bases). The CDR3 has 14 amino acids. V dropped 1 base and J dropped 4 bases, with 13 bases sitting between them. Germline V gene sequence: CDR1 SQVTM, CDR2 ANQGSEA. DNA of the CDR3: TGCAGCGTTGAAGTTAACCCGGGGGGCTATGGCTACACCTTC. Its translation: CSVEVNPGGYGYTF.

The rearrangement joins TRBV29-1 to TRBJ2-7; TRBD1 matches 8 bases. There are 15 residues in the CDR3. V lost 1 base and J lost 1; bases outside the gene matches: 6. Per germline, CDR1 SQVTM and CDR2 ANQGSEA. The CDR3 protein is CSVEVGDRFSYEQYF. The CDR3, as DNA: TGCAGCGTTGAAGTGGGGGACAGGTTTTCCTACGAGCAGTACTTC.

The chain links TRBV25-1 to TRBJ1-1; TRBD1 matches 11 bases. Trimming at V came to 6 bases and at J to 5 bases, leaving 8 bases not matched to a gene. Germline lookup yields CDR1 MGHDK and CDR2 SYGVNS. CDR3 length equals 15 residues. This CDR3 reads CASSRTGGRWTEAFF. The CDR3, as DNA: TGTGCCAGCAGCCGGACAGGGGGCAGGTGGACTGAAGCTTTCTTT.

This chain joins TRBV6-2 or TRBV6-3 and TRBJ1-4; 8 nucleotides align to TRBD1. The CDR3 spans 15 residues. Germline V gene sequence: CDR1 MNHEY, CDR2 SVGEGT. Losses at the gene ends were 3 bases for V and 8 bases for J; bases not matched to a gene: 8. In DNA, the CDR3 is TGTGCCAGCAGTTATTCGACAGGGGATAGAGAAAAACTGTTTTTT. The encoded protein is CASSYSTGDREKLFF.

This sequence joins TRBV19 and TRBJ2-7; 8 nucleotides line up with TRBD1. The CDR3 is made up of 15 amino acids. V lost 6 bases, J lost 2 bases, and 9 bases stayed unmatched. From germline, CDR1 is LNHDA and CDR2 SQIVND (reference sequence). Here the CDR3 reads CASSFKRQGPYEQYF. CDR3 in DNA: TGTGCCAGTAGCTTTAAACGACAGGGGCCCTACGAGCAGTACTTC.

The V call is TRBV6-5, the J call TRBJ2-5; D unclear. The CDR3 consists of 10 residues. Trimming pared 7 bases from V and 5 bases from J, leaving 5 bases between. The germline V gene has CDR1 MNHEY and CDR2 SVGAGI. CDR3 in amino acids: CASTLETQYF. CDR3 bases: TGTGCCAGCACATTGGAGACCCAGTACTTC.

The chain couples TRBV10-3 to TRBJ1-2; D gene ambiguous. In germline, CDR1 is ENHRY, CDR2 SYGVKD. Trimming took 0 bases from V and 6 from J, leaving 11 bases between them. This CDR3 contains 14 residues. In DNA, the CDR3 is TGTGCCATCAGTGAGTCGATAGGGAGGGATGGCTACACCTTC. This encodes CAISESIGRDGYTF.

This sequence joins TRBV5-4 and TRBJ1-1, with TRBD1 matching 7 bases. V lost 3 bases and J lost 10; bases outside the gene matches: 12. This CDR3 spans 14 amino acids. Germline V CDR1 and CDR2: SGHNT, YYREEE (reference sequence). The CDR3 DNA follows: TGTGCCAGCAGCTCTGCCCAGGGGGAGCTGGCAGCTTTCTTT. Protein: CASSSAQGELAAFF.

This clone turned up a few times. The chain carries TRBV19 and TRBJ1-5; 7 nucleotides agree with TRBD1. With 7 bases clipped from V and 2 bases from J, the junction kept 8 bases outside the gene matches. The CDR3 is made up of 15 amino acids. Germline CDR1 LNHDA, CDR2 SQIVND (reference sequence). The CDR3 sequence is CASNEGQTRNQPQHF. Here the CDR3 DNA reads TGTGCCAGTAACGAGGGACAGACCCGCAATCAGCCCCAGCATTTT.